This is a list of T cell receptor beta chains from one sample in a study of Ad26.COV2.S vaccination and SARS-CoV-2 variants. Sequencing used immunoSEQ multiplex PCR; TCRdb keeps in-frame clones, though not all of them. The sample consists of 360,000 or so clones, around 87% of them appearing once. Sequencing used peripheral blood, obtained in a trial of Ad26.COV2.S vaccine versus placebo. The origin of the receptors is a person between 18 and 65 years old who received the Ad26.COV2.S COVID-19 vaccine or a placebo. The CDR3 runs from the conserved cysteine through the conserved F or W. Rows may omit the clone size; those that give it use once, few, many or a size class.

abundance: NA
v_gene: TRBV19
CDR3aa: CASGQGNTEAFF

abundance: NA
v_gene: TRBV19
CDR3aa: CASSYREEEAFF

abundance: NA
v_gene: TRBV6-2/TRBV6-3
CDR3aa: CASSRTGLLNTGELFF

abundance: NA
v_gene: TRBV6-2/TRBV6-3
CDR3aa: CASSYSAGEIAGELFF

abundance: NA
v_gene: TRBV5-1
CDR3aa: CASSLGDGMNTEAFF

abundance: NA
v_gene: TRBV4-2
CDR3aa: CASSYGLAGGLGTGELFF

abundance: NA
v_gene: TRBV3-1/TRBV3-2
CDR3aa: CASSRNTGGGTEAFF

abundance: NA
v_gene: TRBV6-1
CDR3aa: CASSEGPSQETQYF

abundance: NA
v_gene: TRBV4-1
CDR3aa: CASRGGPSNTGELFF

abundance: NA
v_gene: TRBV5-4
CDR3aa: CASSLDLWDTQYF

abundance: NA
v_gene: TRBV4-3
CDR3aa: CASSQARGGRTQYF

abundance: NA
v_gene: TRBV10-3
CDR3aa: CAITSVGHGAFF

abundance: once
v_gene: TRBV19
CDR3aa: CASSTSGTLNSPLHF

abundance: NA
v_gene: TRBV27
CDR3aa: CASGTQGAYGYTF

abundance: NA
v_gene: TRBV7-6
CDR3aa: CASSLAQGVDEAFF

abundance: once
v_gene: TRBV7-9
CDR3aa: CASSSLVAYEQYF

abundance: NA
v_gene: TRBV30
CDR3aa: CAWSDTGTGGYLNYGYTF

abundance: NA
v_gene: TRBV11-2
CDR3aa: CASRLWGPHTEAFF

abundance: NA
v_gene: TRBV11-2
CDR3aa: CASSLGVTANYGYTF

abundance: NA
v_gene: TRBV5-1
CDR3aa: CASSLSEGRKTQYF

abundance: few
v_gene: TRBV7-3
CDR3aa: CASSILGGDSYEQYF

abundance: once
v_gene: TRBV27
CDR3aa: CASSFQGFGYTF

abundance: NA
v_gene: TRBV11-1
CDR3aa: CASSFNSGYGYTF

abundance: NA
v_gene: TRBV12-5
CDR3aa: CASGFVTGPPVSDEQYF

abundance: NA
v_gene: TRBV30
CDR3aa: CAWSVRSTISGNTIYF

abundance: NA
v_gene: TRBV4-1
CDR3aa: CASSQGQGDNEQFF

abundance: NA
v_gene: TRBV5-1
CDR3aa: CASSLGDRGHEQYF

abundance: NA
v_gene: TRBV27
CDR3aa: CATQSLGGYALGYTF

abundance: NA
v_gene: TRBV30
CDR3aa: CAWSDRSGSEAFF

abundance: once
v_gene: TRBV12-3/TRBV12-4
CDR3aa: CASGTPGNTIYF

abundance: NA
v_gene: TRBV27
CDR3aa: CASSRTGQGTYEQYF

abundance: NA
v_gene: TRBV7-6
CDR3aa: CASSLRGRNTDTQYF

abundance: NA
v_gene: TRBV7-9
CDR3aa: CASSSGQGVTEAFF

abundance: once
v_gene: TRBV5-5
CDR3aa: CASSPTGPNTGELFF

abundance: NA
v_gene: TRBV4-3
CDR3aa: CASSQDGLLNSPLHF

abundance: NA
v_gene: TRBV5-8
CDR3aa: CASSSEGVNTEAFF

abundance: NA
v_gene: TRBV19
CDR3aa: CASRQAGPANYGYTF

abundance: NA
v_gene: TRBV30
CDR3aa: CAWNPPPVAGNQPQHF

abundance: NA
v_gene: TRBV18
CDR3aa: CASSPTSPGELFF

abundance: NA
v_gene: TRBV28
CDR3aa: CASSVVNAGNSPLHF

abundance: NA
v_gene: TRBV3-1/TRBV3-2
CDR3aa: CASSQERGGPSF

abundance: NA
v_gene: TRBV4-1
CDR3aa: CASSKDLQGANYGYTF

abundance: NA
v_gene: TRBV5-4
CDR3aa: CASSYTQGPYGYTF

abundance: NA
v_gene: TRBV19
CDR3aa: CASSTQTGGEQFF

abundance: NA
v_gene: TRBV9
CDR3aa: CASSGSGGRWNEQFF

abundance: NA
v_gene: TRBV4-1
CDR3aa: CASSQPPTFRTGTNNEQFF

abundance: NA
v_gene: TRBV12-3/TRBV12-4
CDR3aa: CASNEFRAGELFF

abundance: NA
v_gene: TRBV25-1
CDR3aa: CASSGTRDTQYF

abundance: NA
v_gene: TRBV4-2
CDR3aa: CASSPTLQRGADTQYF

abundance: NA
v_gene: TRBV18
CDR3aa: CASSPPLFQSSYEQYF

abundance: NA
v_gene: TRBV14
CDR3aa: CATQYSGGAPQEQYF

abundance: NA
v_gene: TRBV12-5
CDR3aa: CASGLPKAGFSYEQYF

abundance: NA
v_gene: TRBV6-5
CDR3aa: CASSWTGALGNTIYF

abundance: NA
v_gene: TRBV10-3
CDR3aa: CATGTNEKLFF

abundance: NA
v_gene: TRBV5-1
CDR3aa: CASSLRGNYGYTF

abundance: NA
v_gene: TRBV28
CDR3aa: CASSSQGAGSYEQYF

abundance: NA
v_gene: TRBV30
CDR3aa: CAWSRQGAQPQHF

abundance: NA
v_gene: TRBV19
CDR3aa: CASSIGQTNTEAFF

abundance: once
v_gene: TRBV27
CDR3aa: CATWRTSGGRTDTQYF